Presented here are 4 T cell receptor beta chains from one specimen sequenced in a study of cytomegalovirus exposure and HLA in healthy donors. Both 60 Vbeta primers and 13 Jbeta primers went into the PCR. Libraries were prepared by immunoSEQ multiplex PCR; TCRdb keeps only in-frame clonotypes and omits some of them. This sample has some 70,000 clones, with roughly 70% found just once. The sequenced sample consisted of PBMCs. All receptors come from a woman aged 30 to 39 in good health and CMV-seronegative.

The rearrangement links TRBV27 to TRBJ2-7, with 10 bases matching TRBD1. V dropped 8 bases and J dropped 4; count of bases not matched to a gene: 11. In germline, CDR1 is MNHEY, CDR2 SMNVEV (reference sequence). There are 15 residues in the CDR3. The CDR3 DNA follows: TGTGCCAGCCATGGTTCCGGGACAGGGGCATACGAGCAGTACTTC. Its translation is CASHGSGTGAYEQYF.

The chain combines TRBV13 with TRBJ2-7, with TRBD2 matching 8 bases. Germline trimming cut 5 bases from V and 0 bases from J; bases unmatched to any gene: 6. The CDR3 spans 15 residues. Germline V gene sequence: CDR1 PRHDT, CDR2 FYEKMQ (reference sequence). The CDR3 reads CASSLPRGGSYEQYF. The CDR3 coding sequence is TGTGCCAGCAGCCTCCCCCGGGGGGGCTCCTACGAGCAGTACTTC.

The sample holds a few counts of this clone. V and J are TRBV30 and TRBJ1-5; D remains unclear. V was cut by 0 bases and J by 1 base, with 7 bases left in between. The CDR3 covers 14 residues. Germline V gene sequence: CDR1 GTSNPN, CDR2 SVGIG (reference sequence). The CDR3 is CAWSVGGSNQPQHF. The CDR3 DNA reads as TGTGCCTGGAGTGTTGGCGGAAGCAATCAGCCCCAGCATTTT.

V is TRBV29-1 and J is TRBJ1-4; D ambiguous. Germline CDR1 is SQVTM and CDR2 is ANQGSEA. The CDR3 loop spans 14 amino acids. Trimming took 4 bases from V and 0 from J, leaving 9 bases between them. CDR3 sequence: CSVVGTATNEKLFF. The CDR3, as DNA: TGCAGCGTTGTCGGTACGGCAACTAATGAAAAACTGTTTTTT.